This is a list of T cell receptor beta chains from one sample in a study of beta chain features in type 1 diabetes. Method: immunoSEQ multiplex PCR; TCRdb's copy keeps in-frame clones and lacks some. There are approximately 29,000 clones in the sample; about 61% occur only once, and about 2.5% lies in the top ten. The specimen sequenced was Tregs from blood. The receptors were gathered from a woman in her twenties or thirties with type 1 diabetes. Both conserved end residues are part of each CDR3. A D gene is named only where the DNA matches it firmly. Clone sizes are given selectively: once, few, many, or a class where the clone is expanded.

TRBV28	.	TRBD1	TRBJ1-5	TGTGCCAGCAGTTCCGGACAGGGTGCTCAGCCCCAGCATTTT	CASSSGQGAQPQHF
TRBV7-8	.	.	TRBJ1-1	TGTGCCAGCAGCTTAATGGGCGGGGGTGCGCGCACTGAAGCTTTCTTT	CASSLMGGGARTEAFF
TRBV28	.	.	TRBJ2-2	TGTGCCAGCAGTTTTAGCCAAACTAGGAACACCGGGGAGCTGTTTTTT	CASSFSQTRNTGELFF
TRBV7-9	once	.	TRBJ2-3	TGTGCCAGCAGTCTAGGTGTGGCGTCTGGCACAGATACGCAGTATTTT	CASSLGVASGTDTQYF
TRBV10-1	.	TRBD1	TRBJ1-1	TGCGCCAGCGGGGGACAGGTGGGGGAAGCTTTCTTT	CASGGQVGEAFF
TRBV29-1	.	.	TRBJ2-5	TGCAGCGTTGTCGCCAGCGTGGAGACCCAGTACTTC	CSVVASVETQYF
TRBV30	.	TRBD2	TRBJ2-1	TGTGCCTGGGGAAGGACTAGCTCCTACAATGAGCAGTTCTTC	CAWGRTSSYNEQFF
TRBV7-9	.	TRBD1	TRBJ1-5	TGTGCCAGCAGTCCGGGACAGGGCAATCAGCCCCAGCATTTT	CASSPGQGNQPQHF
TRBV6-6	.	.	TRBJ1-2	TGTGCCAGCAGTTACTCTGGCATTAAGTACTATGGCTACACCTTC	CASSYSGIKYYGYTF
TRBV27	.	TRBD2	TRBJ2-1	TGTGCCAGCAGTTCGACTAGCGTTGAGCAGTTCTTC	CASSSTSVEQFF
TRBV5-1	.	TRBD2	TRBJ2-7	TGCGCCAGCAGCTTGTCTAGCGGGATCAACTCCTACGAGCAGTACTTC	CASSLSSGINSYEQYF
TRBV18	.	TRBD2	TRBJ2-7	TGTGCCAGCTCACCACCGACGCGGGAGACAACCTACGAGCAGTACTTC	CASSPPTRETTYEQYF
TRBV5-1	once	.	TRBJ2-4	TGCGCCAGCAGCCGGAACAGGAAAAACATTCAGTACTTC	CASSRNRKNIQYF
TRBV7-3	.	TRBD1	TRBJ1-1	TGTGCCAGCAGCTTAACGGGGACAGGGAGGACTGAAGCTTTCTTT	CASSLTGTGRTEAFF
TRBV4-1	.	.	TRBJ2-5	TGCGCCAGCAGCTTACACCTCCAAGAGACCCAGTACTTC	CASSLHLQETQYF
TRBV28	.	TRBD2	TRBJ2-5	TGTGCCAGCAGTTTAGGGGGGGACCAAGAGACCCAGTACTTC	CASSLGGDQETQYF
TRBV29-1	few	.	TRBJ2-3	TGCAGCGTTGAACTCGCAGTACGCACAGATACGCAGTATTTT	CSVELAVRTDTQYF
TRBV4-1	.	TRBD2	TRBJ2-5	TGCGCCAGCAGCAGGTTAGCGGGAGGCCTCCGGGAGACCCAGTACTTC	CASSRLAGGLRETQYF
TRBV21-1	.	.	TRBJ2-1	TGTGCCAGCAGCAAAGGACTAGCGGGAGGGGATGAGCAGTTCTTC	CASSKGLAGGDEQFF
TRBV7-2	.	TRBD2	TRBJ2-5	TGTGCCAGCAGCCCAGGACTAGCGGGAGCGCAGACCCAGTACTTC	CASSPGLAGAQTQYF
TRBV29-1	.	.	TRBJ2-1	TGCAGCGTCGAAACAAAACAGGGTCGGGAATATGAGCAGTTCTTC	CSVETKQGREYEQFF
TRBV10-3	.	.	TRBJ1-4	TGTGCCATCAGTCTAACCAGGGGCGGGAGTGAAAAACTGTTTTTT	CAISLTRGGSEKLFF
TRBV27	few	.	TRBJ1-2	TGTGCCAGCAGCCCCAGTAGGGGCCTCCCCCAATATGGCTACACCTTC	CASSPSRGLPQYGYTF
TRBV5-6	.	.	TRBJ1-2	TGTGCCAGCAGCTTGGCGTGGGGAGCGCTATCCTATGGCTACACCTTC	CASSLAWGALSYGYTF
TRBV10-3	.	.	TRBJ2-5	TGTGCCATCGGGAAGGGGGAGGAGACCCAGTACTTC	CAIGKGEETQYF
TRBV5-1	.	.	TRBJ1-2	TGCGCCAGCAGTAGACTATTCACTAACTATGGCTACACCTTC	CASSRLFTNYGYTF
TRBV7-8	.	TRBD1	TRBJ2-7	TGTGCCAGCAGCCCCCGGGACAGGGGACCCTACGAGCAGTACTTC	CASSPRDRGPYEQYF
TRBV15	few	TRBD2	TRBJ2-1	TGTGCCATCACTTACGGACTAGCGGGAGCAAATGAGCAGTTCTTC	CAITYGLAGANEQFF
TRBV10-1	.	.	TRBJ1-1	TGCGCCAGCAGTACGGACTGGGGTGAAGCTTTCTTT	CASSTDWGEAFF
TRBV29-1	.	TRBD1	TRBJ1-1	TGCAGCGTCGCCAGACAGGGTCGTACTGAAGCTTTCTTT	CSVARQGRTEAFF
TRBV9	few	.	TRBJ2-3	TGTGCCAGCAGCGTAGGACTAGATGTGGCAGATACGCAGTATTTT	CASSVGLDVADTQYF
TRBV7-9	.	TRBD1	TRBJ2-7	TGTGCCAGCAGCCCCTACAATCACAGGGGTCACGAGCAGTACTTC	CASSPYNHRGHEQYF
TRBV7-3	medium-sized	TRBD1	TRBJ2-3	TGTGCCAGCAGCTCGGGACAGGGCACAGATACGCAGTATTTT	CASSSGQGTDTQYF
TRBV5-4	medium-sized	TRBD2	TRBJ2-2	TGTGCCAGCAGCTTGCCCTTGGGACTAGCGGGAGAGGCGGGCACCGGGGAGCTGTTTTTT	CASSLPLGLAGEAGTGELFF
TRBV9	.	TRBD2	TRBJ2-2	TGTGCCAGCAGCGTAGGACTAGCGGTTTACACCGGGGAGCTGTTTTTT	CASSVGLAVYTGELFF
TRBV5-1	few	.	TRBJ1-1	TGCGCCAGCAGCACCCTGGGCAGCCTAACTTCTGAAGCTTTCTTT	CASSTLGSLTSEAFF
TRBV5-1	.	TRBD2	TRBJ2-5	TGCGCCAGCAGCTTGAGAACTAGCGGAGAGACCCAGTACTTC	CASSLRTSGETQYF
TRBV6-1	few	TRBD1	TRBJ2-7	TGTGCCAGCATGAAAGGGGACAGCAAATACGAGCAGTACTTC	CASMKGDSKYEQYF
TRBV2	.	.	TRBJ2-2	TGTGCCAGCCTACTAGCAGGGAACACCGGGGAGCTGTTTTTT	CASLLAGNTGELFF
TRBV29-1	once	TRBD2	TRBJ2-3	TGCAGCGTTGAAGGAGGAGTGGCTAGCGGGGGAGACACAGATACGCAGTATTTT	CSVEGGVASGGDTDTQYF
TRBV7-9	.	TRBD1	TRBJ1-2	TGTGCCAGCAGCTTAGGCCAGGGGGCGCGCGGCTACACCTTC	CASSLGQGARGYTF
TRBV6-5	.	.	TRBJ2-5	TGTGCCAGCAGCCTGACTAGTCTGGGCGAGACCCAGTACTTC	CASSLTSLGETQYF
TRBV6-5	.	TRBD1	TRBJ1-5	TGTGCCAGCAGTTACACAGGGGATGGCAATCAGCCCCAGCATTTT	CASSYTGDGNQPQHF
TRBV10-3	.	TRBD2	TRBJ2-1	TGTGCCATCAGTGAGTCCTTAGCGGGAGTCACTGAGCAGTTCTTC	CAISESLAGVTEQFF
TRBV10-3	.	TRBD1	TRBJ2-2	TGTGCCATCAGTGAAGCAGGGGGCTCCGGGGAGCTGTTTTTT	CAISEAGGSGELFF
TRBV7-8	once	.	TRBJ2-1	TGTGCCAGCAGCCTCCGTTTGGGAGCGTTGCATGAGCAGTTCTTC	CASSLRLGALHEQFF
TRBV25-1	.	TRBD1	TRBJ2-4	TGTGCCAGCAGTGGAGAGACAGGGTACAAAAACATTCAGTACTTC	CASSGETGYKNIQYF
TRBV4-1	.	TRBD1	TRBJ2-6	TGCGCCAGCTCGACAGGGAGCTCTGGGGCCAACGTCCTGACTTTC	CASSTGSSGANVLTF
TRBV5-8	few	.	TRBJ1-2	TGTGCCAGCAGCTCCGGCTTAGGACGGCGGGTCTATGGCTACACCTTC	CASSSGLGRRVYGYTF
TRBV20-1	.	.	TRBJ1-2	TGCAGTGCTAGAGGACACCATGGCTACACCTTC	CSARGHHGYTF
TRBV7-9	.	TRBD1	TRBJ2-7	TGTGCCAGCAGCCAGACAGGGGGCGCGAACGAGCAGTACTTC	CASSQTGGANEQYF
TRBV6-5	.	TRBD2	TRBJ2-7	TGTGCCAGCAGTTACGACGGGACTAGCGGGAGCTACGAGCAGTACTTC	CASSYDGTSGSYEQYF
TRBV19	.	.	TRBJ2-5	TGTGCCAGTAGTATGGGCAGTAAAGAGACCCAGTACTTC	CASSMGSKETQYF
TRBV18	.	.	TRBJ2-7	TGTGCCAGCTCACCATTTTCGACAGAGAGCTCCTACGAGCAGTACTTC	CASSPFSTESSYEQYF
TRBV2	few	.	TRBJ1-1	TGTGCCAGCAGTATAATTCACAGGGCTGAAGCTTTCTTT	CASSIIHRAEAFF
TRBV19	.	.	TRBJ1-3	TGTGCCAGTAGTATTGGGGGCTACTCTGGAAACACCATATATTTT	CASSIGGYSGNTIYF
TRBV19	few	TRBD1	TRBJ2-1	TGTGCCAGTAGGCCGACAGGGGGTAGGCAGTTCTTC	CASRPTGGRQFF